This paragraph covers one TCR beta chain sequence. What it binds is unknown. This table comes from immunoSEQ multiplex PCR, and its TCRdb copy is limited to in-frame clones, with some not included. The top ten hold 15% of the sample, which has about 45,000 clones, around 84% seen once. Germline V lookup: CDR1 LGHNA, CDR2 YSLEER. The V and J ends lost 1 base and 9 bases respectively, with 7 bases between them. The CDR3 is made up of 12 amino acids. This entry belongs to a study of OX40 agonist ivuxolimab in advanced cancers. Study background: Patients in dose escalation had liver, melanoma, kidney or head and neck cancers. Study observations and caveats: There were, on average, more expanded clones in CD8+ T cells than in CD4+.

With autoimmune disease history or systemic immunosuppression, patients were excluded. This sequence originates from an adult with an advanced solid tumor such as melanoma, head and neck, liver or kidney cancer. This chain joins TRBV4-3 and TRBJ2-1, with TRBD1 as a possible D gene (5 bases). Sequencing used CD4+ or CD8+ T cells sorted from blood, obtained in a trial of the OX40 agonist ivuxolimab. CDR3 DNA sequence: TGCGCCAGCAGCCAAGGGGGCAGTGAGCAGTTCTTC. Translating gives CASSQGGSEQFF.